A single sample is the source of the 26 T cell receptor beta chains below, sequenced in a study of cytomegalovirus exposure and HLA in healthy donors (dated by TCRdb to 2016 to 2017). Libraries came from the immunoSEQ multiplex PCR assay. A mixture of 60 forward primers for TCR Vbeta segments and 13 reverse primers for TCR Jbeta segments was used in the multiplex PCR. The clones in this table, taken by TCRdb from immuneACCESS, are in-frame only. Not every clone is retained; where verified, under half of the shortfall comes from an unresolved V gene, and the cause of the rest is unknown. The sample has 150,000 to 200,000 clones on record, less than 85% of them singletons. The ten largest clones add up to around 4.8% of the sample. Input material: PBMCs. The receptors derive from a man in his late teens or twenties in good health and CMV-seronegative.

The CDR3 DNA sequence: TGTGCCAGCAGCTACCAGACAGGAAACTATGGCTACACCTTC. Its protein product is CASSYQTGNYGYTF. This chain connects TRBV7-9 to TRBJ1-2; weak D call: TRBD1 (6 bases). CDR3 size: 14 residues. CDR1 SEHNR and CDR2 FQNEAQ come from the germline V gene (reference sequence). V lost 4 bases, J lost 2 bases, and 11 bases lay in between.

The rearrangement joins TRBV10-3 to TRBJ1-3; D possibly corresponds to TRBD1 (5 bases). Trimming stripped 4 bases from V and 8 bases from J, with 12 bases between. Germline V lookup: CDR1 ENHRY, CDR2 SYGVKD. There are 13 residues in the CDR3. CDR3 sequence: CAISASWGDTIYF. The CDR3 region has the DNA TGTGCCATCAGTGCCTCCTGGGGCGACACCATATATTTT.

The table lists this clone with a count of one. The genes are TRBV27 and TRBJ1-5; 7 positions match TRBD1. J lost 6 bases, V lost 6 bases, and 11 bases had no gene match. The V gene's germline CDR1 is MNHEY and CDR2 SMNVEV (reference sequence). CDR3 size: 15 residues. The CDR3 loop is CASRKITGAAQPQHF. The CDR3 nucleotides read TGTGCCAGCAGAAAAATTACAGGGGCCGCTCAGCCCCAGCATTTT.

The chain uses TRBV7-8 and TRBJ2-1; TRBD1 might be the D (5 bases). Looked up from germline, CDR1 is SGHVS and CDR2 is FQNEAQ. The CDR3 loop spans 14 amino acids. The ends were cut back, 7 bases at V and 8 bases at J, with 18 bases in the middle. As DNA, the CDR3 is TGTGCCAGCACCCCTGGGGCAAGCGTCGATGAGCAGTTCTTC. Residues: CASTPGASVDEQFF.

The V gene is TRBV14, the J gene TRBJ2-3; D is uncertain. Germline-derived CDR1 and CDR2 are SGHDN and FVKESK. The V gene lost 0 bases and the J gene lost 6 bases, with 13 bases spanning the gap. This CDR3 region has 15 residues. CDR3 region: CASSQDSNTRDTQYF. The CDR3 region has the DNA TGTGCCAGCAGCCAAGATTCCAACACGCGGGATACGCAGTATTTT.

The chain has TRBV7-3 and TRBJ2-1; 12 positions match TRBD2. Trimming removed 2 bases from V and 10 bases from J; junction bases left unmatched: 6. The CDR3 runs 15 residues. Germline values: CDR1 SGHTA, CDR2 FQGTGA. CDR3 DNA: TGTGCCAGCAGCTTACTGGGAACTAGCGGGAGGGAGCAGTTCTTC. Translating gives CASSLLGTSGREQFF.

The rearrangement joins TRBV28 to TRBJ1-2, with D maybe TRBD1 (6 bases). Trimming removed 1 base from V and 4 bases from J, with 10 bases in between. This CDR3 is 14 amino acids long. The germline CDR1 and CDR2 sequences are MDHEN and SYDVKM. The CDR3 loop is CASSLLDRSYGYTF. CDR3 in DNA: TGTGCCAGCAGTTTATTAGACAGGAGCTATGGCTACACCTTC.

This clone has just a few counts. DNA of the CDR3: TGTGCCAGCTCTGACAGGGGGGGTGAAAAACTGTTTTTT. This codes for CASSDRGGEKLFF. J is TRBJ1-4 and V is TRBV6-6, with TRBD1 matching 9 bases. The CDR3 consists of 13 residues. V lost 8 bases, J lost 7 bases, and 5 bases stayed unmatched. Germline CDR1 is MNHNY and CDR2 is SVGAGI (reference sequence).

J is TRBJ2-2 and V is TRBV9; TRBD2 matches 14 bases. The CDR3 loop spans 18 amino acids. The junction had 8 bases not matched to a gene; V was cut back by 3 bases and J by 4 bases. CDR1 SGDLS and CDR2 YYNGEE come from the germline V gene. The CDR3: CASSEKGLAGVGTGELFF. CDR3 sequence (DNA): TGTGCCAGCAGCGAAAAGGGACTAGCGGGAGTCGGCACCGGGGAGCTGTTTTTT.

The chain carries TRBV4-3 and TRBJ1-5; 9 bases agree with TRBD1. The CDR3 consists of 15 residues. CDR1 is LGHNA, CDR2 YSLEER, per germline. After removal of 1 base from V and 6 bases from J, the junction contained 4 bases not matched to a gene. As DNA, the CDR3 is TGCGCCAGCAGCCAAGGGACAGGGGCAAGTCAGCCCCAGCATTTT. It codes for CASSQGTGASQPQHF.

The rearrangement links TRBV4-1 to TRBJ1-3, with D hard to call. Trimming left V 0 bases short and J 5 bases short, with 11 bases between. CDR3 length: 15 residues. The germline V gene has CDR1 MGHRA and CDR2 YSYEKL. For the CDR3, the DNA is TGCGCCAGCAGCCAAGACGGGAATGATAGAAACACCATATATTTT. This encodes CASSQDGNDRNTIYF.

Only a few counts were recorded for this clone. The J gene is TRBJ2-4, the V gene TRBV7-5; TRBD2, the table's D call, was not compared with the DNA. TRBV7-5 is shown as a pseudogene. CDR3 length: 13 amino acids. The CDR3 here is CARSLRDKDIQYF. CDR3 DNA sequence: TGTGCCAGAAGCTTACGGGATAAGGACATTCAGTACTTC.

The chain couples TRBV15 to TRBJ2-1; 7 bases agree with TRBD2. The CDR3 length is 16 residues. Losses at the gene ends were 1 base for V and 6 bases for J; bases not matched to a gene: 9. Germline V lookup: CDR1 LNHNV, CDR2 YYDKDF (reference sequence). The CDR3 protein is CATSRAITGGPNEQFF. The CDR3 DNA is TGTGCCACCAGCAGAGCTATAACGGGAGGCCCCAATGAGCAGTTCTTC.

The rearrangement joins TRBV19 to TRBJ2-3, with TRBD2 identical over 9 bases. The V gene end was trimmed by 10 bases and the J gene end by 5 bases; junction bases not matched to a gene: 10. CDR3 length equals 14 residues. Germline assignment: CDR1 LNHDA and CDR2 SQIVND (reference sequence). This CDR3 reads CATRAGGFVDTQYF. Written as DNA, the CDR3 is TGTGCCACCCGAGCGGGGGGCTTTGTAGATACGCAGTATTTT.

The chain joins TRBV2 to TRBJ2-1; D possibly corresponds to TRBD2 (7 bases). CDR3 length equals 14 residues. V was pared by 4 bases and J by 7 bases, with 14 bases between. In germline, CDR1 is SNHLY, CDR2 FYNNEI. For the CDR3, the DNA is TGTGCCAGCAGTGGGAGGGGGGGCGAGAATGAGCAGTTCTTC. Amino acids: CASSGRGGENEQFF.

This chain joins TRBV18 and TRBJ2-3; 11 nucleotides align to TRBD1. The CDR3 totals 15 residues. Trimming cost V 2 bases and J 3 bases; bases outside gene matches: 1. CDR1 KGHSH and CDR2 LQKENI come from the germline V gene. CDR3 bases: TGTGCCAGCTCACCAGGGGACAGGGGGACAGATACGCAGTATTTT. Its protein is CASSPGDRGTDTQYF.

The genes are TRBV27 and TRBJ1-2; D is ambiguous. There are 16 residues in the CDR3. Germline lookup yields CDR1 MNHEY and CDR2 SMNVEV (reference sequence). V lost 5 bases and J 0 bases, leaving 16 bases between the germline ends. The CDR3 sequence: CASSPSHGDSNYGYTF. CDR3 DNA: TGTGCCAGCAGTCCGTCTCACGGAGATTCTAACTATGGCTACACCTTC.

This sequence joins TRBV27 and TRBJ1-4; possible D gene TRBD1, 5 bases. The CDR3 extends over 16 amino acids. Between the trimmed V and J ends, which lost 6 bases and 6 bases, there was a span of 20 bases. The germline V gene has CDR1 MNHEY and CDR2 SMNVEV (reference sequence). CDR3 sequence reads: CASRSSGRGVYEKLFF. The CDR3 bases are TGTGCCAGCAGATCCTCCGGTAGGGGTGTATATGAAAAACTGTTTTTT.

The rearrangement joins TRBV29-1 to TRBJ1-2; 8 bases are shared with TRBD1. Per the germline V gene, CDR1 is SQVTM and CDR2 is ANQGSEA. The CDR3 extends over 16 amino acids. V gave up 1 base and J gave up 0 bases; unmatched junction bases: 7. In DNA form, the CDR3 reads TGCAGCGTTGAAGTTCGAAACAGGGGGGCTAACTATGGCTACACCTTC. Its protein is CSVEVRNRGANYGYTF.

With regard to this clone: The sample has other DNA sequences that encode this CDR3 too. The rearrangement links TRBV27 to TRBJ2-3; no reliable D call. Germline CDR1 MNHEY, CDR2 SMNVEV (reference sequence). V gave up 5 bases and J gave up 0 bases, with 3 bases separating them. The CDR3 contains 12 residues. CDR3 DNA: TGTGCCAGCAGTCATAGCACAGATACGCAGTATTTT. It codes for CASSHSTDTQYF.

This rearrangement joins TRBV11-2 to TRBJ1-1; a weak D match, TRBD1 (5 bases). Germline-derived CDR1 and CDR2 are SGHAT and FQNNGV. Trimming removed 6 bases at V and 3 bases at J, with 11 bases between. CDR3 length: 13 amino acids. CDR3 in DNA: TGTGCCAGCAGATGGGACTCAGACACTGAAGCTTTCTTT. Translation: CASRWDSDTEAFF.

This clone came up once. The CDR3 region is CASSPYSGYTF. The DNA of the CDR3 is TGTGCCAGCTCACCCTACTCTGGCTACACCTTC. This sequence joins TRBV18 and TRBJ1-2; D is undetermined. In germline, CDR1 is KGHSH, CDR2 LQKENI. This CDR3 has 11 residues. V lost 3 bases, J lost 7 bases, and 6 bases lay in between.

The rearrangement links TRBV18 to TRBJ1-2, with TRBD1 matching 8 bases. CDR1 and CDR2 (germline): KGHSH, LQKENI. With 0 bases clipped from V and 8 bases from J, the junction kept 2 bases outside the gene matches. The CDR3 sequence is 13 residues long. The CDR3 spells CASSPPDRAGYTF. The CDR3 DNA reads TGTGCCAGCTCACCACCGGACAGGGCGGGCTACACCTTC.

The chain links TRBV5-1 to TRBJ2-7, with a possible D match to TRBD2 (6 bases). The V and J ends lost 5 bases and 1 base respectively, with 13 bases between them. Germline lookup yields CDR1 SGHRS and CDR2 YFSETQ. The CDR3 is 14 amino acids. The CDR3 loop is CASRVGEESYEQYF. CDR3 bases: TGCGCCAGCAGAGTGGGGGAGGAATCCTACGAGCAGTACTTC.

V usage is TRBV27 and J usage is TRBJ2-1; TRBD2 aligns across 10 bases. Germline V gives CDR1 MNHEY, CDR2 SMNVEV (reference sequence). V was pared by 0 bases and J by 8 bases, with 4 bases of the junction left unmatched. The CDR3 runs 15 residues. The CDR3 is CASSLSASGGDEQFF. Written as DNA, the CDR3 is TGTGCCAGCAGTTTATCGGCTAGCGGGGGAGATGAGCAGTTCTTC.

The J gene is TRBJ2-5, the V gene TRBV11-3; TRBD1 agrees at 7 bases. V was clipped by 8 bases and J by 4 bases; unmatched bases: 7. Germline lookup yields CDR1 SGHNT and CDR2 YENEEA. This CDR3 contains 13 residues. CDR3 sequence (DNA): TGTGCCAGCCGGAACAGGGGTGGAGAGACCCAGTACTTC. The encoded protein is CASRNRGGETQYF. Combining the CDR3 with reference TRBV11-3 and TRBJ2-5 gives the whole variable domain EAGVVQSPRYKIIEKKQPVAFWCNPISGHNTLYWYLQNLGQGPELLIRYENEEAVDDSQLPKDRFSAERLKGVDSTLKIQPAELGDSAVYLCASRNRGGETQYFGPGTRLLVL.